One sample yielded the 7 T cell receptor beta chains listed below, sequenced in a study of blood T cell repertoires in COVID-19. Generated by immunoSEQ multiplex PCR, the TCRdb table keeps only in-frame clones and is missing some. This table holds a few hundred thousand clones, roughly 87% found once. The sequencing sample was made of PBMCs or T cells enriched from blood (not recorded which). Source of these receptors: a man aged 18 to 30 with acute COVID-19.

CDR3 loop: CASSFVRSTDTQYF. The CDR3 DNA sequence: TGTGCCAGCAGTTTTGTCAGGAGCACAGATACGCAGTATTTT. The V gene is TRBV28, the J gene TRBJ2-3; D gene unclear. The CDR3 is 14 amino acids. CDR1 and CDR2 (germline): MDHEN, SYDVKM. V was trimmed by 3 bases and J by 0 bases, leaving 7 bases between them. Using reference TRBV28 and TRBJ2-3 for the parts outside the CDR3, the full variable domain is DVKVTQSSRYLVKRTGEKVFLECVQDMDHENMFWYRQDPGLGLRLIYFSYDVKMKEKGDIPEGYSVSREKKERFSLILESASTNQTSMYLCASSFVRSTDTQYFGPGTRLTVL.

The table lists this clone with a few counts. The chain is built from TRBV29-1 and TRBJ1-1; weak D call: TRBD1 (6 bases). The CDR3 runs to 11 residues. With 7 bases removed from V and 5 bases from J, the gap between germline ends came to 11 bases. Germline lookup yields CDR1 SQVTM and CDR2 ANQGSEA. The CDR3 spells CSGTTGTEAFF. In DNA, the CDR3 is TGCAGCGGCACCACAGGGACTGAAGCTTTCTTT.

A few counts support this clone. The rearrangement uses TRBV30 and TRBJ2-3; 7 bases line up with TRBD2. This CDR3 has 15 amino acids. Germline V gene data show CDR1 as GTSNPN and CDR2 as SVGIG (reference sequence). Trimming took 3 bases from V and 2 from J; bases not matched to a gene: 8. The CDR3 here is CAWSLGEGHTDTQYF. As DNA, the CDR3 is TGTGCCTGGAGCCTAGGGGAGGGGCACACAGATACGCAGTATTTT.

The chain is built from TRBV27 and TRBJ2-7; 8 nucleotides agree with TRBD2. The CDR3 contains 14 residues. J gave up 2 bases and V 3 bases, and 3 bases lay outside the gene matches. The V gene's germline CDR1 is MNHEY and CDR2 SMNVEV (reference sequence). The CDR3 DNA follows: TGTGCCAGCAGTTTTACGGGAGGGCCCTACGAGCAGTACTTC. Its translation is CASSFTGGPYEQYF.

J is TRBJ2-7 and V is TRBV28; 11 positions agree with TRBD1. The CDR3 sequence is 16 residues long. Per germline, CDR1 MDHEN and CDR2 SYDVKM. V trimming: 0 bases; J trimming: 6 bases; junction bases outside the gene matches: 7. Here the CDR3 reads CASSLWGTGGVGEQYF. CDR3 DNA: TGTGCCAGCAGTTTATGGGGGACAGGGGGGGTCGGCGAGCAGTACTTC. Complete variable domain (other parts from reference TRBV28 and TRBJ2-7): DVKVTQSSRYLVKRTGEKVFLECVQDMDHENMFWYRQDPGLGLRLIYFSYDVKMKEKGDIPEGYSVSREKKERFSLILESASTNQTSMYLCASSLWGTGGVGEQYFGPGTRLTVT.

This chain joins TRBV19 and TRBJ1-5, with no clear D. Between the trimmed V and J ends, which lost 5 bases and 3 bases, there was a span of 17 bases. The CDR3 is made up of 16 amino acids. Germline V gives CDR1 LNHDA, CDR2 SQIVND (reference sequence). The CDR3, as DNA: TGTGCCAGTAGTTCCCCGGGTTTTCTATTCAATCAGCCCCAGCATTTT. Translating it yields CASSSPGFLFNQPQHF. Filled out from reference TRBV19 and TRBJ1-5, the complete variable domain reads DGGITQSPKYLFRKEGQNVTLSCEQNLNHDAMYWYRQDPGQGLRLIYYSQIVNDFQKGDIAEGYSVSREKKESFPLTVTSAQKNPTAFYLCASSSPGFLFNQPQHFGDGTRLSIL.

The V gene is TRBV28, the J gene TRBJ1-3; tentative D call: TRBD1 (5 bases). The CDR3 spans 15 residues. The germline V gene encodes CDR1 MDHEN and CDR2 SYDVKM. Trimming took off 1 base at V and 4 bases at J, with 11 bases between the two ends. CDR3 DNA: TGTGCCAGCAGTTTATTTTTGGGGGGGGGAAACACCATATATTTT. The encoded protein is CASSLFLGGGNTIYF.